This T cell receptor beta chain was observed in a study of neurological immune-mediated disorders. This clonotype was picked up many times. Each CDR3 protein is one row after TCRdb ran MiXCR on the 5' RACE reads. The sample includes tens of thousands of distinct CDR3 sequences, about 9.4% seen only once; the top ten take about 1.7%. The study built unsorted libraries from 2 million PBMCs kept at -80 C. V gave up 1 base and J gave up 2 bases, with 9 bases separating them. The CDR3 totals 14 residues. The germline gives CDR1 SGHAT, CDR2 FQNNGV. V gene TRBV11-2 combines with J gene TRBJ2-7, with D possibly matching TRBD2 (5 bases). Material: PBMCs. The clonotype comes from a man aged 45-65 years in good health. CDR3 sequence: CASSLGRGTYEQYF. As DNA, the CDR3 is TGTGCCAGCAGCTTAGGCCGGGGAACCTACGAGCAGTACTTC.